This T cell receptor (beta chain) was found in a study of beta chain features in type 1 diabetes. Study-wide background: Taken together, all samples contributed approximately 110 million examined sorted cells.

CD4+ naive, central memory, regulatory and stem cell-like memory cells were sorted via CD45RO/CCR7/CD25/CD127/CD95/CD27. A note on this clone: Its antigen remains unknown.

Study-level results: A cDNA-based sequencing approach could over-represent cells with high TCR expression.

The germline gives CDR1 SGDLS, CDR2 YYNGEE. The CDR3 is 17 amino acids. Germline trimming cut 4 bases from V and 1 base from J; bases unmatched to any gene: 9. Expressed TCRB transcripts were sequenced, since all the RNA that had been isolated was reverse transcribed. TCRdb keeps only in-frame clones here, not all; method: immunoSEQ multiplex PCR. In the table there are hundreds of thousands of clones, roughly 11% of which are singletons. The rearrangement links TRBV9 to TRBJ2-3; 10 nucleotides match TRBD1. This receptor was taken from a woman aged 18-29 years in good health. What was sequenced was naive CD4+ T cells from blood. The CDR3 reads CASSLHGTGERTDTQYF. The DNA for the CDR3 is TGTGCCAGCAGCCTCCACGGGACAGGGGAACGCACAGATACGCAGTATTTT.